One sample yielded the 30 T cell receptor beta chains listed below, sequenced in a study of blood T cell repertoires in COVID-19. Clones were sequenced by immunoSEQ multiplex PCR, and TCRdb holds only the in-frame ones, with some missing. The table records 300,000 to 350,000 clones, 80% to 90% of them present only once. The specimen was PBMCs or T cells enriched from blood (not recorded which). These receptors all come from a man younger than 40 who had recovered from COVID-19.

This chain uses TRBV27 with TRBJ1-1; possibly TRBD1 for D (5 bases). The V gene lost 3 bases and the J gene lost 5 bases, with 13 bases spanning the gap. Germline assignment: CDR1 MNHEY and CDR2 SMNVEV (reference sequence). This CDR3 spans 14 amino acids. The CDR3: CASSFEQGRTEAFF. The CDR3 DNA is TGTGCCAGCAGTTTTGAGCAGGGTAGGACTGAAGCTTTCTTT.

The rearrangement joins TRBV6-1 to TRBJ1-2, with 7 bases identical to TRBD1. The CDR3 is 15 residues long. J gave up 6 bases and V 1 base, and 8 bases lay outside the gene matches. Germline V gene sequence: CDR1 MNHNS, CDR2 SASEGT. The CDR3 is CASSEGRGRRNGYTF. The CDR3 DNA sequence: TGTGCCAGCAGTGAAGGGAGGGGGCGACGAAATGGCTACACCTTC.

V is TRBV24-1 and J is TRBJ1-2; D is undetermined. The CDR3 consists of 15 residues. V was clipped by 7 bases and J by 7 bases, with 21 bases between them. Germline values: CDR1 KGHDR, CDR2 SFDVKD. The CDR3 region is CATSDPSEGAAGYTF. In DNA form, the CDR3 reads TGTGCCACCAGCGACCCCTCCGAGGGCGCGGCTGGCTACACCTTC.

The V call is TRBV5-6, the J call TRBJ1-2, with 8 bases lining up with TRBD1. Per germline, CDR1 SGHDT and CDR2 YYEEEE. This CDR3 is built from 14 residues. J was trimmed by 8 bases and V by 0 bases; bases with no gene match: 6. CDR3 coding DNA: TGTGCCAGCAGCTTGGTGGCCAGGGGGCGAGGCTACACCTTC. Translating gives CASSLVARGRGYTF.

The J gene is TRBJ2-3, the V gene TRBV7-9; 8 nucleotides agree with TRBD2. The V gene's germline CDR1 is SEHNR and CDR2 FQNEAQ (reference sequence). Germline trimming cut 5 bases from V and 5 bases from J; bases unmatched to any gene: 3. This CDR3 comprises 13 residues. Here the CDR3 DNA reads TGTGCCAGCAGCCGGGGGGGCATAGATACGCAGTATTTT. It yields the protein CASSRGGIDTQYF.

This chain links TRBV20-1 with TRBJ1-5, with a possible D match to TRBD1 (6 bases). Germline V CDR1 and CDR2: DFQATT, SNEGSKA (reference sequence). This CDR3 has 16 amino acids. The V and J ends lost 3 bases and 1 base respectively, with 16 bases between them. Here the CDR3 reads CSASVQTGYSNQPQHF. Written as DNA, the CDR3 is TGCAGTGCTAGTGTACAGACAGGTTACAGCAATCAGCCCCAGCATTTT.

The J gene is TRBJ2-5, the V gene TRBV19; 10 bases are shared with TRBD1. V lost 4 bases to trimming and J lost 5 bases; unmatched junction nucleotides: 4. CDR3 length: 14 amino acids. The germline CDR1 and CDR2 sequences are LNHDA and SQIVND (reference sequence). CDR3 coding DNA: TGTGCCAGTAGTACTCCGGGACAGGGGGAGACCCAGTACTTC. As protein: CASSTPGQGETQYF.

Worth noting for this clone: Other DNA sequences in the same sample also yield this CDR3. The V call is TRBV5-1, the J call TRBJ1-5; TRBD1 aligns across 8 bases. The CDR3 spans 15 residues. Germline V gene sequence: CDR1 SGHRS, CDR2 YFSETQ. V gave up 0 bases and J gave up 2 bases; unmatched junction bases: 1. CDR3 amino acids: CASSLGGQGNQPQHF. CDR3 sequence (DNA): TGCGCCAGCAGCTTGGGGGGACAGGGCAATCAGCCCCAGCATTTT.

V gene TRBV28 combines with J gene TRBJ2-5; 12 bases are shared with TRBD2. J gave up 5 bases and V 2 bases, and 3 bases lay outside the gene matches. CDR1 and CDR2 from the germline V gene are MDHEN and SYDVKM. The CDR3 has 15 residues. CDR3 sequence: CASSLVGLAGETQYF. CDR3 nucleotides: TGTGCCAGCAGTTTAGTCGGACTAGCGGGGGAGACCCAGTACTTC.

J is TRBJ2-7 and V is TRBV20-1, with a tentative D call TRBD1 (5 bases). The germline V gene encodes CDR1 DFQATT and CDR2 SNEGSKA (reference sequence). CDR3 length equals 11 residues. V lost 1 base and J lost 6, with 7 bases in between. CDR3 in DNA: TGCAGTGCTAGAGCAGGGCCCGAGCAGTACTTC. Translating it yields CSARAGPEQYF.

This clone was recorded a few times. The genes are TRBV2 and TRBJ1-6, with a weak D call TRBD1 (5 bases). The V gene's germline CDR1 is SNHLY and CDR2 FYNNEI. The V end was cut by 6 bases, the J end by 10 bases, with 13 bases between. The CDR3 totals 13 residues. In DNA form, the CDR3 reads TGTGCCAGCAGGGGAGGGACCCACTCACCCCTCCACTTT. Its protein product is CASRGGTHSPLHF.

The V call is TRBV19, the J call TRBJ2-3, with TRBD1 identical over 9 bases. After removal of 6 bases from V and 2 bases from J, the junction contained 9 bases not matched to a gene. This CDR3 has 16 residues. Germline V gene data show CDR1 as LNHDA and CDR2 as SQIVND (reference sequence). CDR3: CASRDPGQGLTDTQYF. The DNA of the CDR3 is TGTGCCAGTAGGGATCCGGGACAGGGCCTCACAGATACGCAGTATTTT.

J is TRBJ1-5 and V is TRBV30, with D tentatively TRBD1 (5 bases). Per germline, CDR1 GTSNPN and CDR2 SVGIG (reference sequence). The ends were cut back, 1 base at V and 3 bases at J, with 10 bases in the middle. CDR3 length: 14 amino acids. The CDR3 reads CAWSGQSLNQPQHF. The CDR3, as DNA: TGTGCCTGGAGTGGACAGAGCCTCAATCAGCCCCAGCATTTT.

This sequence joins TRBV5-8 and TRBJ2-5, with TRBD1 matching over 12 bases. The CDR3 length is 16 residues. Germline V gene data show CDR1 as SGHTS and CDR2 as YDEGEE. V gave up 4 bases and J gave up 4 bases; unmatched junction bases: 8. CDR3 nucleotide sequence: TGTGCCAGCAGCGGGGGACAGGGGGCCGTCGGAGAGACCCAGTACTTC. Translation gives CASSGGQGAVGETQYF.

This clone was picked up a small number of times. The genes are TRBV2 and TRBJ2-1; D is uncertain. This CDR3 is built from 15 residues. Germline loops: CDR1 SNHLY, CDR2 FYNNEI. V shed 2 bases and J shed 0 bases, with 8 bases lying between them. Here the CDR3 DNA reads TGTGCCAGCAGTGAAATATCTAGCTCCTACAATGAGCAGTTCTTC. Translated, it gives CASSEISSSYNEQFF. Full variable domain (remainder filled in from reference TRBV2 and TRBJ2-1): EPEVTQTPSHQVTQMGQEVILRCVPISNHLYFYWYRQILGQKVEFLVSFYNNEISEKSEIFDDQFSVERPDGSNFTLKIRSTKLEDSAMYFCASSEISSSYNEQFFGPGTRLTVL.

V gene TRBV18 combines with J gene TRBJ1-1, with D perhaps TRBD1 (6 bases). The CDR3 covers 15 residues. Trimming stripped 2 bases from V and 0 bases from J, with 10 bases between. The germline gives CDR1 KGHSH, CDR2 LQKENI. The CDR3 DNA reads TGTGCCAGCTCACCAAGGGGGAAGATGAACACTGAAGCTTTCTTT. As protein: CASSPRGKMNTEAFF.

This rearrangement joins TRBV11-3 to TRBJ2-1; 11 nucleotides match TRBD2. V dropped 2 bases and J dropped 4; count of bases not matched to a gene: 1. Germline V gives CDR1 SGHNT, CDR2 YENEEA. The CDR3 covers 15 residues. The DNA for the CDR3 is TGTGCCAGCAGCTTAAGACTAGCGGGATACAATGAGCAGTTCTTC. This codes for CASSLRLAGYNEQFF.

This clone has more than one count but fewer than ten. This chain links TRBV6-6 with TRBJ2-1; D unclear. The V end lost 5 bases, the J end lost 4 bases, and 9 bases lay between the germline ends. Germline CDR1 MNHNY, CDR2 SVGAGI (reference sequence). This CDR3 region has 13 residues. The CDR3 nucleotides are TGTGCCAGCAGTGGTCCGCGGTACAATGAGCAGTTCTTC. It is translated as CASSGPRYNEQFF.

This rearrangement joins TRBV25-1 to TRBJ2-7, with 7 bases identical to TRBD1. The CDR3 extends over 15 amino acids. The germline V gene has CDR1 MGHDK and CDR2 SYGVNS. Trimming cost V 2 bases and J 5 bases; bases outside gene matches: 9. The CDR3 sequence is CASSEPETGLDEQYF. In DNA form, the CDR3 reads TGTGCCAGCAGTGAACCGGAGACAGGGCTCGACGAGCAGTACTTC.

This chain connects TRBV27 to TRBJ2-5; D is unclear. Germline-derived CDR1 and CDR2 are MNHEY and SMNVEV (reference sequence). The CDR3 is 11 amino acids. V lost 5 bases, J lost 1 base, and 2 bases lay in between. This CDR3 is CASSLQETQYF. The DNA for the CDR3 is TGTGCCAGCAGTCTCCAAGAGACCCAGTACTTC.

DNA of the CDR3: TGTGCCAGCAGTTTATTAGTAGCGGACTCCCTTGGGCAGTACTTC. This translates into CASSLLVADSLGQYF. The gene calls are TRBV28 and TRBJ2-7; D possibly corresponds to TRBD2 (6 bases). Germline-derived CDR1 and CDR2 are MDHEN and SYDVKM. The CDR3 consists of 15 residues. V lost 1 base and J 9 bases, leaving 19 bases between the germline ends. The full variable domain, rest sourced from reference TRBV28 and TRBJ2-7, is DVKVTQSSRYLVKRTGEKVFLECVQDMDHENMFWYRQDPGLGLRLIYFSYDVKMKEKGDIPEGYSVSREKKERFSLILESASTNQTSMYLCASSLLVADSLGQYFGPGTRLTVT.

This clone was found once. J is TRBJ1-1 and V is TRBV18, with TRBD1 matching 7 bases. CDR3 length equals 14 residues. J gave up 7 bases and V 3 bases, and 8 bases lay outside the gene matches. Germline V gene data show CDR1 as KGHSH and CDR2 as LQKENI. The CDR3 protein is CASSPLDRVGEAFF. CDR3 nucleotide sequence: TGTGCCAGCTCACCGCTAGACAGGGTTGGTGAAGCTTTCTTT.

V and J are TRBV4-1 and TRBJ1-5, with TRBD1 as a possible D gene (5 bases). CDR1 is MGHRA and CDR2 is YSYEKL in the germline V gene. V gave up 3 bases and J gave up 2 bases, with 14 bases separating them. The CDR3 runs to 16 residues. The CDR3 nucleotides are TGCGCCAGCAGCCAGAGCAGGGTAAGGGGCAATCAGCCCCAGCATTTT. It translates to CASSQSRVRGNQPQHF.

The rearrangement links TRBV7-2 to TRBJ2-3; 11 nucleotides align to TRBD2. The CDR3 runs to 16 residues. J gave up 2 bases and V 5 bases, and 6 bases lay outside the gene matches. The germline CDR1 and CDR2 sequences are SGHTA and FQGNSA. In DNA form, the CDR3 reads TGTGCCAGCAGCCTGCGACTAGCGGGGCCCACAGATACGCAGTATTTT. It specifies CASSLRLAGPTDTQYF.

The chain joins TRBV5-4 to TRBJ1-1; 9 bases match TRBD1. The V segment lost 4 bases and the J segment 4 bases; nucleotides outside the gene matches: 2. Germline CDR1 reads SGHNT; CDR2 reads YYREEE (reference sequence). The length of the CDR3 is 13 residues. The CDR3 sequence: CASSMDRGTEAFF. DNA for the CDR3: TGTGCCAGCAGCATGGACAGGGGCACTGAAGCTTTCTTT.

The chain employs TRBV18 and TRBJ1-4, with TRBD1 matching 9 bases. The germline CDR1 and CDR2 sequences are KGHSH and LQKENI. J was trimmed by 7 bases and V by 1 base; bases with no gene match: 7. The CDR3 runs to 16 residues. CDR3 protein: CASSPRRQGDSEKLFF. DNA for the CDR3: TGTGCCAGCTCACCACGCCGACAGGGGGATAGTGAAAAACTGTTTTTT. The whole variable domain, remainder taken from reference TRBV18 and TRBJ1-4, is NAGVMQNPRHLVRRRGQEARLRCSPMKGHSHVYWYRQLPEEGLKFMVYLQKENIIDESGMPKERFSAEFPKEGPSILRIQQVVRGDSAAYFCASSPRRQGDSEKLFFGSGTQLSVL.

The rearrangement joins TRBV6-5 to TRBJ2-1, with a possible D match to TRBD2 (5 bases). Per germline, CDR1 MNHEY and CDR2 SVGAGI. CDR3 size: 13 residues. The ends were cut back, 5 bases at V and 8 bases at J, with 13 bases in the middle. In nucleotides, the CDR3 is TGTGCCAGCAGTCCAGCGTTCGGGGATGAGCAGTTCTTC. Translation gives CASSPAFGDEQFF.

The J gene is TRBJ2-7, the V gene TRBV5-4, with D tentatively TRBD2 (7 bases). The CDR3 contains 15 residues. Per germline, CDR1 SGHNT and CDR2 YYREEE (reference sequence). V lost 3 bases and J lost 10, with 23 bases in between. The chain's CDR3 is CASSWGGRPLNTQYF. CDR3 coding DNA: TGTGCCAGCAGCTGGGGGGGGCGGCCCCTTAACACCCAGTACTTC.

The chain carries TRBV5-5 and TRBJ2-3, with D possibly TRBD2 on 7 matching bases. V was trimmed by 1 base and J by 4 bases, leaving 19 bases between them. The CDR3 is 17 residues long. In germline, CDR1 is SGHKS, CDR2 YYEKEE (reference sequence). The CDR3 DNA reads as TGTGCCAGCAGCTTGTCGGGGGGCGCGAGGATCGCAGATACGCAGTATTTT. It yields the protein CASSLSGGARIADTQYF.

The rearrangement joins TRBV19 to TRBJ1-5, with 9 bases matching TRBD1. In germline, CDR1 is LNHDA, CDR2 SQIVND (reference sequence). The CDR3 totals 17 residues. J was trimmed by 4 bases and V by 7 bases; bases with no gene match: 14. CDR3 in DNA: TGTGCCAGTACCCCAATAGTCGGGACAGGGAGTAATCAGCCCCAGCATTTT. Translating gives CASTPIVGTGSNQPQHF.